The 20 T cell receptor beta chains reported below all come from one sample, sequenced in a study of OX40 agonist ivuxolimab in advanced cancers. Profiling relied on immunoSEQ multiplex PCR, and the TCRdb table lists in-frame clones only, not all of them. The sample records approximately 23,000 clones, approximately 88% being singletons. Material: CD4+ or CD8+ T cells sorted from blood, obtained in a trial of the OX40 agonist ivuxolimab. The source of these receptors is an adult with an advanced solid tumor such as melanoma, head and neck, liver or kidney cancer.

The count of this clone is one. The chain couples TRBV27 to TRBJ1-5; 7 bases fit TRBD1. In germline, CDR1 is MNHEY, CDR2 SMNVEV (reference sequence). V was clipped by 2 bases and J by 4 bases; unmatched bases: 8. The CDR3 runs to 16 residues. The CDR3 protein is CASSLRGGALNQPQHF. Here the CDR3 DNA reads TGTGCCAGCAGTTTAAGAGGGGGCGCCTTGAATCAGCCCCAGCATTTT.

This clone was observed a single time. This chain connects TRBV28 to TRBJ2-7, with 8 bases lining up with TRBD1. Germline CDR1 reads MDHEN; CDR2 reads SYDVKM. This CDR3 contains 20 residues. V lost 4 bases and J lost 4; bases outside the gene matches: 24. CDR3: CASSSPRTGRLGVPEYEQYF. CDR3 DNA sequence: TGTGCCAGCAGTTCCCCGAGGACAGGGAGGTTGGGAGTGCCCGAATACGAGCAGTACTTC. Combining the CDR3 with reference TRBV28 and TRBJ2-7 gives the whole variable domain DVKVTQSSRYLVKRTGEKVFLECVQDMDHENMFWYRQDPGLGLRLIYFSYDVKMKEKGDIPEGYSVSREKKERFSLILESASTNQTSMYLCASSSPRTGRLGVPEYEQYFGPGTRLTVT.

The chain has TRBV2 and TRBJ2-1, with 8 bases lining up with TRBD2. J lost 7 bases, V lost 1 base, and 6 bases had no gene match. Germline V gives CDR1 SNHLY, CDR2 FYNNEI. This CDR3 spans 15 amino acids. The DNA of the CDR3 is TGTGCCAGCAGTGAAGTAAGCGGGAGTAGGAATGAGCAGTTCTTC. It translates to CASSEVSGSRNEQFF.

The J gene is TRBJ2-2, the V gene TRBV29-1; the match to TRBD1 covers 8 bases. CDR3 size: 16 residues. J lost 0 bases, V lost 5 bases, and 8 bases had no gene match. Germline CDR1 is SQVTM and CDR2 is ANQGSEA. Here the CDR3 reads CSVRRADRANTGELFF. CDR3 coding DNA: TGCAGCGTTAGAAGGGCGGACAGGGCGAACACCGGGGAGCTGTTTTTT.

A single count supports this clone. J is TRBJ1-2 and V is TRBV4-1; D is unclear. The CDR3 length is 14 residues. From germline, CDR1 is MGHRA and CDR2 YSYEKL. V was pared by 4 bases and J by 3 bases, with 12 bases between. The DNA of the CDR3 is TGCGCCAGCAGCCCCCTGGACGGGGACTATGGCTACACCTTC. Translating it yields CASSPLDGDYGYTF.

The chain links TRBV13 to TRBJ2-7; unclear D gene. CDR1 is PRHDT and CDR2 is FYEKMQ in the germline V gene (reference sequence). The length of the CDR3 is 14 residues. Trimming left V 7 bases short and J 3 bases short, with 16 bases between. CDR3 nucleotide sequence: TGTGCCAGCACGACCTTCGAACAGAGCTACGAGCAGTACTTC. Encoded protein: CASTTFEQSYEQYF.

This clone was observed a handful of times. The chain is built from TRBV27 and TRBJ2-7; 9 bases line up with TRBD2. This CDR3 is built from 13 residues. Germline V gene data show CDR1 as MNHEY and CDR2 as SMNVEV (reference sequence). The V gene end was trimmed by 10 bases and the J gene end by 3 bases; junction bases not matched to a gene: 7. DNA of the CDR3: TGTGCCACCCAGCGGGAGGAAAACTACGAGCAGTACTTC. Encoded protein: CATQREENYEQYF.

The chain recombines TRBV5-4 with TRBJ2-7; 9 nucleotides align to TRBD2. V shed 0 bases and J 2 bases; nucleotides not matched to a gene: 9. Germline V gene data show CDR1 as SGHNT and CDR2 as YYREEE (reference sequence). The CDR3 has 17 residues. The CDR3, as DNA: TGTGCCAGCAGCTTGGAGGGCTGGCGGGAGGGCCCCTACGAGCAGTACTTC. This sequence encodes CASSLEGWREGPYEQYF.

This clone was seen just once. At one end, the junction sequence differs from germline, possibly due to a read error. V and J are TRBV7-7 and TRBJ2-1; D is undetermined. The CDR3 has 15 amino acids. Germline CDR1 reads SSHAT; CDR2 reads FNYEAQ (reference sequence). The CDR3 nucleotides are TGTGCTAGCAGCTTATATGTAAGCTCCTACAATGAGCAGTTCTTC. Translated, it gives CASSLYVSSYNEQFF.

The CDR3 is CATAGTGYYNEQFF. Here the CDR3 DNA reads TGTGCCACCGCCGGGACAGGGTACTACAATGAGCAGTTCTTC. V is TRBV27 and J is TRBJ2-1; the match to TRBD1 covers 9 bases. CDR3 length: 14 amino acids. Germline trimming cut 10 bases from V and 3 bases from J; bases unmatched to any gene: 7. Germline assignment: CDR1 MNHEY and CDR2 SMNVEV (reference sequence).

This chain links TRBV2 with TRBJ2-7; tentative D call: TRBD2 (6 bases). Germline-derived CDR1 and CDR2 are SNHLY and FYNNEI. The CDR3 consists of 17 residues. The V and J ends lost 8 bases and 0 bases respectively, with 23 bases between them. The CDR3 nucleotides read TGTGCCAGCCAATCAGAAGCGACTAGTGCCTACTCCTACGAGCAGTACTTC. It yields the protein CASQSEATSAYSYEQYF.

This clone was picked up one time. The genes are TRBV29-1 and TRBJ2-2; 10 nucleotides match TRBD2. Germline assignment: CDR1 SQVTM and CDR2 ANQGSEA. With V trimmed by 1 base and J by 4 bases, 6 bases remained unmatched. There are 16 residues in the CDR3. DNA of the CDR3: TGCAGCGTTGAAGGGACGACTAGCGGGTCCACCGGGGAGCTGTTTTTT. It encodes CSVEGTTSGSTGELFF.

This clone was observed a single time. J is TRBJ2-7 and V is TRBV7-2, with D possibly TRBD2 on 6 matching bases. Germline V CDR1 and CDR2: SGHTA, FQGNSA. The length of the CDR3 is 15 residues. V was clipped by 2 bases and J by 0 bases, with 11 bases between them. The CDR3 region has the DNA TGTGCCAGCAGCTTAAGTCCGGGAGCCTCCTACGAGCAGTACTTC. Translating gives CASSLSPGASYEQYF.

This sequence joins TRBV2 and TRBJ2-7, with D maybe TRBD2 (5 bases). Germline assignment: CDR1 SNHLY and CDR2 FYNNEI. The CDR3 is 13 amino acids. Trimming took 6 bases from V and 3 from J, leaving 12 bases between them. The CDR3 reads CASRSGSLYEQYF. The CDR3 region has the DNA TGTGCCAGCAGAAGTGGGAGCCTCTACGAGCAGTACTTC.

The V gene is TRBV30, the J gene TRBJ2-1; 15 nucleotides line up with TRBD2. The V gene end was trimmed by 2 bases and the J gene end by 9 bases; junction bases not matched to a gene: 2. Germline values: CDR1 GTSNPN, CDR2 SVGIG (reference sequence). This CDR3 comprises 14 residues. In nucleotides, the CDR3 is TGTGCCTGGAGTCTGGGACTAGCGGGGGGTGAGCAGTTCTTC. Translated, it gives CAWSLGLAGGEQFF.

J is TRBJ2-1 and V is TRBV6-6; D is possibly TRBD1 or TRBD2 (6 bases each). Germline V CDR1 and CDR2: MNHNY, SVGAGI (reference sequence). The CDR3 runs 14 residues. The V end lost 7 bases, the J end lost 7 bases, and 17 bases lay between the germline ends. The CDR3, as DNA: TGTGCCAGCATTGCCCGAGGGGGGAGGAATGAGCAGTTCTTC. Translated, it gives CASIARGGRNEQFF.

The rearrangement links TRBV7-9 to TRBJ2-3, with D perhaps TRBD1 (5 bases). Germline CDR1 SEHNR, CDR2 FQNEAQ (reference sequence). CDR3 length: 12 residues. The V gene lost 5 bases and the J gene lost 4 bases, with 7 bases spanning the gap. In DNA form, the CDR3 reads TGTGCCAGCAGCCCCAGGGCAGATACGCAGTATTTT. Translation: CASSPRADTQYF.

The chain carries TRBV4-1 and TRBJ2-1; D is possibly TRBD2 (7 bases). CDR1 is MGHRA and CDR2 is YSYEKL in the germline V gene. Between the trimmed V and J ends, which lost 3 bases and 4 bases, there was a span of 13 bases. The CDR3 is 15 residues long. CDR3 protein: CASSQGGLTYNEQFF. The CDR3 DNA sequence: TGCGCCAGCAGCCAGGGGGGGCTTACATACAATGAGCAGTTCTTC.

This rearrangement joins TRBV6-5 to TRBJ1-2; D is undetermined. Germline CDR1 reads MNHEY; CDR2 reads SVGAGI. CDR3 length equals 13 residues. Trimming removed 5 bases at V and 1 base at J, with 8 bases between. CDR3 nucleotide sequence: TGTGCCAGCAGTGACGGGTTTAACTATGGCTACACCTTC. Its translation: CASSDGFNYGYTF.

The chain carries TRBV6-5 and TRBJ2-5; D remains unclear. Germline CDR1 is MNHEY and CDR2 is SVGAGI. V was cut by 4 bases and J by 9 bases, with 21 bases left in between. This CDR3 region has 15 residues. CDR3 loop: CASSSLTPPRASQYF. The CDR3 DNA is TGTGCCAGCAGTTCTCTCACCCCACCGCGAGCCTCCCAGTACTTC.